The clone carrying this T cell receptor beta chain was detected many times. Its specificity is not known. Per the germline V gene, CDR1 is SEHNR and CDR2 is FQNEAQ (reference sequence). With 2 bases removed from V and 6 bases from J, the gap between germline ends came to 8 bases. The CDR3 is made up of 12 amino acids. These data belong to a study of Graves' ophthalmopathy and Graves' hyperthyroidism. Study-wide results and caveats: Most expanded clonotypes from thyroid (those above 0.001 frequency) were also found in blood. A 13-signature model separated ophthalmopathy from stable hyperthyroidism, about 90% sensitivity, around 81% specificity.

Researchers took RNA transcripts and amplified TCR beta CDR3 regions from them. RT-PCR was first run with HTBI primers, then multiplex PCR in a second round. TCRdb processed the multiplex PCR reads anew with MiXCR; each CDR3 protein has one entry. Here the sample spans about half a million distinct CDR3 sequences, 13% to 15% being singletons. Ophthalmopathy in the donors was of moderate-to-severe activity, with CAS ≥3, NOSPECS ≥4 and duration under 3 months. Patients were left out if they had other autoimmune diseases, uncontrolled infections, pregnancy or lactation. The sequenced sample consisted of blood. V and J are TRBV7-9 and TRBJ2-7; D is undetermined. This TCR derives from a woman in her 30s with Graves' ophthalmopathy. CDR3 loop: CASSLTEREQYF. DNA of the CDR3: TGTGCCAGCAGCTTAACGGAGCGCGAGCAGTACTTC.